This T cell receptor beta chain was documented in a study of OX40 agonist ivuxolimab in advanced cancers. About the study: The patients' treatment was ivuxolimab, an agonistic anti-OX40 (CD134) antibody. While on treatment, patients had intravenous ivuxolimab at 0.01 to 10 mg/kg every 2 weeks. The study's findings and limits: Both blood CD4+ and CD8+ T cells showed clonal growth by week 6 at 0.1 to 3.0 mg/kg.

TCRdb's copy holds only in-frame clones and misses some; the assay was immunoSEQ multiplex PCR. Among approximately 91,000 clones, more than 75% were seen once, and the ten largest hold about 4%. Blood got drawn at baseline, again on cycle 4 day 1, and then on cycle 7 day 1. This clone was counted once. The antigen is undetermined. The germline gives CDR1 SGHNT, CDR2 YYREEE (reference sequence). CDR3 length equals 15 residues. Trimming shortened V by 4 bases and J by 3 bases, and 17 bases separated the two germline ends. J is TRBJ2-7 and V is TRBV5-4; the D gene is possibly TRBD1 (8 bases). This clonotype originated in an adult with an advanced solid tumor such as melanoma, head and neck, liver or kidney cancer. The sample was CD4+ or CD8+ T cells sorted from blood, taken in a trial of the OX40 agonist ivuxolimab. CDR3 bases: TGTGCCAGCAGCCGGGGGGAGACAGGGGTCTACGAGCAGTACTTC. The encoded protein is CASSRGETGVYEQYF.